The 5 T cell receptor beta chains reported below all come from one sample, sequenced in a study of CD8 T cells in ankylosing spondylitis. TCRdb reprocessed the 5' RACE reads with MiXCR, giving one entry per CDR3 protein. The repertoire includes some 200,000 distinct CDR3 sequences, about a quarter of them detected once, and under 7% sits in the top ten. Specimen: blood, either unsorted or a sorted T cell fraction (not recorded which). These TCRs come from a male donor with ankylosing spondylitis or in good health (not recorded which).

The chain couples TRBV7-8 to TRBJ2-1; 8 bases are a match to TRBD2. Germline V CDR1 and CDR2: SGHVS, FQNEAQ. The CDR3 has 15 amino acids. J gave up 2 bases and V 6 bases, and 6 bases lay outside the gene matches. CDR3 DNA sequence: TGTGCCAGCAGTCTAAGCGGGAGCCCCTACAATGAGCAGTTCTTC. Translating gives CASSLSGSPYNEQFF. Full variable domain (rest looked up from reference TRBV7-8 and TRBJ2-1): GAGVSQSPRYKVAKRGQDVALRCDPISGHVSLFWYQQALGQGPEFLTYFQNEAQLDKSGLPSDRFFAERPEGSVSTLKIQRTQQEDSAVYLCASSLSGSPYNEQFFGPGTRLTVL.

CDR3 DNA: TGTGCCAGCAGCTTCCGGGGGACAGGCTCCTACAATGAGCAGTTCTTC. Translated: CASSFRGTGSYNEQFF. The chain links TRBV5-5 to TRBJ2-1; TRBD1 matches at 8 bases. Germline V gene sequence: CDR1 SGHKS, CDR2 YYEKEE (reference sequence). The CDR3 runs to 16 residues. The V segment lost 2 bases and the J segment 0 bases; nucleotides outside the gene matches: 4. The variable domain in full, completed from reference TRBV5-5 and TRBJ2-1, reads DAGVTQSPTHLIKTRGQQVTLRCSPISGHKSVSWYQQVLGQGPQFIFQYYEKEERGRGNFPDRFSARQFPNYSSELNVNALLLGDSALYLCASSFRGTGSYNEQFFGPGTRLTVL.

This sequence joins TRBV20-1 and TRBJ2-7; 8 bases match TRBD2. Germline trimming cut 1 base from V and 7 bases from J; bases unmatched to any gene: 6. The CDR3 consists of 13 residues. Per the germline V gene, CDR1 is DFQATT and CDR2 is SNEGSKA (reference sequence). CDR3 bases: TGCAGTGCTAGAGGGGACGTAGCGGGAGAGCAGTACTTC. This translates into CSARGDVAGEQYF.

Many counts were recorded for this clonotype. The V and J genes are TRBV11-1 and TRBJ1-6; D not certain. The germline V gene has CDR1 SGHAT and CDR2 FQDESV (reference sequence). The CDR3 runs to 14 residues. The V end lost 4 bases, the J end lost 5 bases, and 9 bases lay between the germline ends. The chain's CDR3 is CASSSTQNNSPLHF. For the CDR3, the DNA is TGTGCCAGCAGCTCTACACAGAATAATTCACCCCTCCACTTT. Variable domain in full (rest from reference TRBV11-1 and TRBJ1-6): EAEVAQSPRYKITEKSQAVAFWCDPISGHATLYWYRQILGQGPELLVQFQDESVVDDSQLPKDRFSAERLKGVDSTLKIQPAELGDSAMYLCASSSTQNNSPLHFGNGTRLTVT.

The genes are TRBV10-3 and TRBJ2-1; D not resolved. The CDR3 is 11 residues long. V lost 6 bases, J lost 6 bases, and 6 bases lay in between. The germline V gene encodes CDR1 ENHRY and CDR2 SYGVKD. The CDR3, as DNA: TGTGCCATCAGCCCCGGCAATGAGCAGTTCTTC. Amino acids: CAISPGNEQFF.